This T cell receptor beta chain stems from a study of T cell responses to AZD1222 COVID-19 vaccine. General study points: At 160-218 and 743-854, vaccine-associated CD4 TCRs were dominant, and they spanned spike. The repertoires were collected only after the peak T cell response. A mostly white British donor set with more females was recruited, and clonal diversity was possibly underestimated.

As regards this clone: The antigen remains unidentified.

Clones were sequenced by immunoSEQ multiplex PCR, and TCRdb holds only the in-frame ones, with some missing. The table has about 150,000 clones, about 88% seen once. Germline values: CDR1 SGHVS, CDR2 FNYEAQ. This CDR3 is built from 15 residues. V was clipped by 5 bases and J by 3 bases; unmatched bases: 4. The rearrangement joins TRBV7-6 to TRBJ2-3; TRBD2 matches at 11 bases. The sample here was peripheral blood, taken after recovery from COVID-19. The TCR sequence derives from an adult who had recovered from COVID-19. CDR3 residues: CASSRLAGFTDTQYF. Here the CDR3 DNA reads TGTGCCAGCAGCCGACTAGCGGGATTTACAGATACGCAGTATTTT.